This T cell receptor beta chain was sequenced for a study of shared clonotypes between healthy human individuals. The wider study: Per donor, CD8 memory used one plate, CD8 naive used two, CD4 memory used three and CD4 naive used three.

The study's findings and limits: Roughly 4.7% was the fraction of naive CD4 clonotypes found shared across several donors. Compared with clonotypes that all four donors shared, non-shared clonotypes had lower generation probabilities.

Original processing methods: Filtering of immunoSEQ junctional sequences could not match full-length read filtering. Repertoires were generated with immunoSEQ multiplex PCR, while TCRdb's copy carries only in-frame clones and drops some. V and J calls and clone size are as listed in that table; D and trimming were resolved from the DNA. This table holds about 610,000 clones, 95% to 96% found once. Concerning this clone itself: Its matching antigen is unknown.

The naive CD8 subset, CD45RO-negative cells positively selected for CCR7, excluded terminally differentiated effector memory CD45RA+ cells. The germline gives CDR1 MNHEY, CDR2 SMNVEV (reference sequence). V was cut by 0 bases and J by 5 bases, with 8 bases left in between. This CDR3 comprises 13 residues. The sequenced material came from naive CD8+ T cells sorted from blood. The source of this sequence is a young woman in good health. This chain joins TRBV27 and TRBJ2-7; D remains unclear. The CDR3 loop reads CASSLSSTHEQYF. CDR3 DNA sequence: TGTGCCAGCAGTTTATCCTCCACCCACGAGCAGTACTTC.